A selection of T cell receptor beta chains follows, all from one sample in a study of T cell responses to AZD1222 COVID-19 vaccine. This table comes from immunoSEQ multiplex PCR, and its TCRdb copy is limited to in-frame clones, with some not included. Altogether some 120,000 clones are present, 88% being singletons, with the ten largest covering 15% to 20%. The material sequenced was peripheral blood, taken on day 0 of MenACWY control vaccination. The receptor set was obtained from an adult in good health. Each CDR3 is given with its conserved first and last residue. A D gene is named only where the DNA matches it firmly. Size values are once, few and many counts, or a class for expanded clones, and some rows have none.

J gene,V gene,clone size,D gene,CDR3 DNA,CDR3 protein
TRBJ2-3,TRBV19,once,-,TGTGCCAGTAGAGGCGTAATGAAAGCAGATACGCAGTATTTT,CASRGVMKADTQYF
TRBJ2-7,TRBV10-3,-,TRBD1,TGTGCCATCAGTGGCGGGACAGGGGCCCACGAGCAGTACTTC,CAISGGTGAHEQYF
TRBJ1-4,TRBV5-1,-,TRBD1,TGCGCCAGCAGCATCGGGACAGCTGAAAAACTGTTTTTT,CASSIGTAEKLFF
TRBJ1-2,TRBV7-2,few,TRBD1,TGTGCCAGCAGCTTTCCAGGGGGGGGTAACTATGGCTACACCTTC,CASSFPGGGNYGYTF
TRBJ1-1,TRBV6-5,-,TRBD1,TGTGCCAGCAGTTACACAGACAGGGCGGGGACTGAAGCTTTCTTT,CASSYTDRAGTEAFF
TRBJ1-2,TRBV11-2,-,-,TGTGCCAGCAGCTCCGGACGCGGAAACTATGGCTACACCTTC,CASSSGRGNYGYTF
TRBJ1-2,TRBV19,-,-,TGTGCCAGTGGGGGATCCAGAATCTATGGCTACACCTTC,CASGGSRIYGYTF
TRBJ1-5,TRBV14,-,-,TGTGCCAGCAGCAATCCCGGGACTCAAAGGGGCAATCAGCCCCAGCATTTT,CASSNPGTQRGNQPQHF
TRBJ1-1,TRBV19,-,-,TGTGCCAGTAGCGGACAGCTTCACATGAACACTGAAGCTTTCTTT,CASSGQLHMNTEAFF
TRBJ1-6,TRBV28,once,-,TGTGCCAGCAGTTTGGGGGGGAGAAGTTCACCCCTCCACTTT,CASSLGGRSSPLHF
TRBJ2-7,TRBV6-5,-,-,TGTGCCAGCAGGGTGGGAGAACAATTCAGTCCGTACTTC,CASRVGEQFSPYF
TRBJ1-2,TRBV2,-,TRBD1,TGTGCCAGCAGTGAATCTCGGGGACAGGGGAGCGGCTACACCTTC,CASSESRGQGSGYTF
TRBJ1-2,TRBV6-6,-,-,TGTGCCAGCAGTTTATCAGAGGTGTATGGCTACACCTTC,CASSLSEVYGYTF
TRBJ1-6,TRBV30,once,-,TGTGCCTGGAGCGATTTCGATTCACCCCTCCACTTT,CAWSDFDSPLHF
TRBJ1-2,TRBV11-2,-,-,TGTGCCAGCAGCTTAGAGGACGGAGGCAAGGACTACACCTTC,CASSLEDGGKDYTF
TRBJ2-1,TRBV6-5,-,-,TGTGCCAGCAGTTACCGTAGTTCGAGCTCCTACAATGAGCAGTTCTTC,CASSYRSSSSYNEQFF
TRBJ2-1,TRBV19,-,-,TGTGCCAGTAGTATGGCCCCAGAACGGCAGTTCTTC,CASSMAPERQFF
TRBJ2-7,TRBV18,-,-,TGTGCCAGCTCACCAAGCACCCAGAGCTCCTACGAGCAGTACTTC,CASSPSTQSSYEQYF
TRBJ1-4,TRBV5-1,-,-,TGCGCCAGCAGCTTGGAAGGCAGGTACGCTGAAAAACTGTTTTTT,CASSLEGRYAEKLFF
TRBJ2-5,TRBV28,-,-,TGTGCCAGCAGTTTCCTTCTTCAAGAGACCCAGTACTTC,CASSFLLQETQYF
TRBJ1-2,TRBV11-2,-,-,TGTGCCAGCAGCTTAGCTGGAGGGCCGGGCTATGGCTACACCTTC,CASSLAGGPGYGYTF
TRBJ2-6,TRBV7-3,-,-,TGTGCCAGCAGAGGGACAACCTCTGGGGCCAACGTCCTGACTTTC,CASRGTTSGANVLTF
TRBJ2-7,TRBV4-1,-,TRBD2,TGCGCCAGCAGCCATGGGGGAGCGGGGCTGGTCGAGCAGTACTTC,CASSHGGAGLVEQYF
TRBJ1-1,TRBV28,-,TRBD1,TGTGCCAGCAGACCCACAGGGGGCGGAAAGGGTTGGTACACTGAAGCTTTCTTT,CASRPTGGGKGWYTEAFF
TRBJ2-1,TRBV27,once,-,TGTGCCAGCAGTTTAGGTGGGCTAACCTACAATGAGCAGTTCTTC,CASSLGGLTYNEQFF
TRBJ2-7,TRBV6-5,few,-,TGTGCCACTGGGGACAACGAGCAGTACTTC,CATGDNEQYF
TRBJ2-7,TRBV9,-,-,TGTGCCAGCAGTCCAGGGGCCCCACAGTCCTACGAGCAGTACTTC,CASSPGAPQSYEQYF
TRBJ2-2,TRBV6-1,-,-,TGTGCCAGCAGTGACAGGTACACCGGGGAGCTGTTTTTT,CASSDRYTGELFF
TRBJ1-1,TRBV18,once,TRBD1,TGTGCCAGCTCACCTAGACAGGGGGCTGAAGCTTTCTTT,CASSPRQGAEAFF
TRBJ2-5,TRBV11-2,once,-,TGTGCCAGCAGCTTAGTGCATAGAGAGACCCAGTACTTC,CASSLVHRETQYF
TRBJ1-6,TRBV10-2,-,-,TGCGCCAGCAGTTCCACTCGCCAGGGGAACTTTTATAATTCACCCCTCCACTTT,CASSSTRQGNFYNSPLHF
TRBJ1-3,TRBV9,-,TRBD1,TGTGCCAGCAGCGTAGGGACAGGCAGACGAAACACCATATATTTT,CASSVGTGRRNTIYF
TRBJ1-5,TRBV5-1,-,-,TGCGCCAGCAGCTTGCTACAGGGAACTCAGCCCCAGCATTTT,CASSLLQGTQPQHF
TRBJ2-1,TRBV28,-,-,TGTGCCAGCAGTGACACTAGTTATGGTGAGCAGTTCTTC,CASSDTSYGEQFF
TRBJ2-4,TRBV28,-,-,TGTGCCAGCAGCCAAGGCGGGCGGGAAAACATTCAGTACTTC,CASSQGGRENIQYF
TRBJ1-5,TRBV6-1,-,-,TGTGCCAGCAGTGACGCCCGACGAAAGGGCGTCAATCAGCCCCAGCATTTT,CASSDARRKGVNQPQHF
TRBJ1-2,TRBV10-3,few,TRBD1,TGTGCCATCAGATGGGACAGGGCGGAGGGCTACACCTTC,CAIRWDRAEGYTF
TRBJ2-7,TRBV5-1,-,-,TGCGCCAGCGCCCCCAATTACCGCTACGAGCAGTACTTC,CASAPNYRYEQYF
TRBJ2-2,TRBV5-1,-,-,TGCGCCAGCAGCAAGGAACCCGGGCCCCGGGGCACCGGGGAGCTGTTTTTT,CASSKEPGPRGTGELFF
TRBJ1-1,TRBV6-5,-,TRBD1,TGTGCCAGCAGCCCCCGGACAGGGTGGACCACTGAAGCTTTCTTT,CASSPRTGWTTEAFF
TRBJ2-7,TRBV18,-,TRBD2,TGTGCCAGCTCACTAACCAGGAAGCGGGGCCCCTACGAGCAGTACTTC,CASSLTRKRGPYEQYF
TRBJ2-6,TRBV7-6,-,-,TGTGCCAGCAGCTTAATCCAGACCAAATTAGGGGGGGCCAACGTCCTGACTTTC,CASSLIQTKLGGANVLTF
TRBJ1-3,TRBV5-1,-,-,TGCGCCAGCCGGACCACGAGCTCTGGAAACACCATATATTTT,CASRTTSSGNTIYF
TRBJ1-1,TRBV5-1,-,-,TGCGCCAGCAGATCCTACCAGGGCTCCGGGACTGAAGCTTTCTTT,CASRSYQGSGTEAFF
TRBJ2-5,TRBV24-1,-,TRBD1,TGTGCCACCAGTGATTCCGGGACAGGGAGAGAGACCCAGTACTTC,CATSDSGTGRETQYF
TRBJ2-7,TRBV5-1,-,TRBD2,TGCGCCAGCAGCTCCGGGACTAGAGAGTTGGGGCAGTACTTC,CASSSGTRELGQYF
TRBJ2-7,TRBV5-4,-,-,TGTGCCAGCAGTTGGAGAGGGTCCTTGAGCTCCTACGAGCAGTACTTC,CASSWRGSLSSYEQYF
TRBJ2-2,TRBV18,-,-,TGTGCCAGCTCACCATCCCGGGGGCGGAACACCGGGGAGCTGTTTTTT,CASSPSRGRNTGELFF
TRBJ2-7,TRBV3-1/TRBV3-2,-,TRBD2,TGTGCCAGCAGCCAACCCGGGGTAGCGGGAGGCTACGAGCAGTACTTC,CASSQPGVAGGYEQYF
TRBJ1-1,TRBV12-3/TRBV12-4,once,-,TGTGCCAGCAGTTTAGGGCGGGTAGAAGCTTTCTTT,CASSLGRVEAFF